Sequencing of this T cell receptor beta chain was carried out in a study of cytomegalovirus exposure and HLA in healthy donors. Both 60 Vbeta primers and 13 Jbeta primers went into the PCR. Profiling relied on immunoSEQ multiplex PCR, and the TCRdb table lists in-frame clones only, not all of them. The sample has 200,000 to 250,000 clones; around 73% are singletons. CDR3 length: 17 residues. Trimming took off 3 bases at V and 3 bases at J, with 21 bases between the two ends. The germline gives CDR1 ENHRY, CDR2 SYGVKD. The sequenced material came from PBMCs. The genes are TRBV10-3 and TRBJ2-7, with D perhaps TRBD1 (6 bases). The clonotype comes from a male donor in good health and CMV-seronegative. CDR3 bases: TGTGCCATCAGTGATTTTGGACAGCTCGGACTTTTCTACGAGCAGTACTTC. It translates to CAISDFGQLGLFYEQYF.